This is a list of T cell receptor beta chains from one sample in a study of tumor T cells in aggressive B-cell lymphoma. Produced via immunoSEQ multiplex PCR; TCRdb's table is partial and in-frame only. The sample contains just over 6,500 clones, roughly 88% of which appear only once. Source material: tumor tissue. Receptors originate from an adult with diffuse large B cell lymphoma. Some clones in this sample may be carry-over from other donors' samples. Each CDR3 is given with its conserved first and last residue. Fields, in order: V gene, J gene, D gene, CDR3 protein. The D gene is left open where the match is weak.

v_gene: TRBV27
j_gene: TRBJ1-1
d_gene: TRBD1
CDR3aa: CASSNNRGLGTEAFF

v_gene: TRBV5-4
j_gene: TRBJ1-1
d_gene: TRBD1
CDR3aa: CASSLDRGWTEAFF

v_gene: TRBV20-1
j_gene: TRBJ2-7
d_gene: TRBD1
CDR3aa: CSAFNRGEQYF

v_gene: TRBV19
j_gene: TRBJ2-2
d_gene: TRBD1
CDR3aa: CASSHGTGAFSNTGELFF

v_gene: TRBV7-8
j_gene: TRBJ2-2
d_gene: TRBD1
CDR3aa: CASSRDRGGELFF

v_gene: TRBV9
j_gene: TRBJ2-5
d_gene: NA
CDR3aa: CASSRGAGLQETQYF

v_gene: TRBV4-3
j_gene: TRBJ2-5
d_gene: TRBD2
CDR3aa: CASSQDRLAAETQYF

v_gene: TRBV25-1
j_gene: TRBJ1-1
d_gene: NA
CDR3aa: CASSEGGYTEAFF

v_gene: TRBV20-1
j_gene: TRBJ2-5
d_gene: NA
CDR3aa: CSASFQETQYF

v_gene: TRBV7-9
j_gene: TRBJ2-5
d_gene: TRBD2
CDR3aa: CASSLERGAQGTQYF

v_gene: TRBV18
j_gene: TRBJ2-7
d_gene: NA
CDR3aa: CASSPSTGTYEQYF

v_gene: TRBV7-9
j_gene: TRBJ1-3
d_gene: TRBD1
CDR3aa: CASSLTGGQGNTIYF

v_gene: TRBV18
j_gene: TRBJ2-3
d_gene: NA
CDR3aa: CASSQRLGTDTQYF

v_gene: TRBV30
j_gene: TRBJ2-1
d_gene: NA
CDR3aa: CAWKQGARLFF

v_gene: TRBV30
j_gene: TRBJ2-7
d_gene: NA
CDR3aa: CAWSVQGSYEQYF

v_gene: TRBV7-8
j_gene: TRBJ2-3
d_gene: TRBD2
CDR3aa: CASSLWGTSGVPDTQYF

v_gene: TRBV6-1
j_gene: TRBJ2-3
d_gene: NA
CDR3aa: CASSELGARLDTQYF

v_gene: TRBV2
j_gene: TRBJ2-5
d_gene: TRBD2
CDR3aa: CASSEIAGDLETQYF

v_gene: TRBV11-2
j_gene: TRBJ2-2
d_gene: TRBD1
CDR3aa: CASSFVQGAPNTGELFF

v_gene: TRBV19
j_gene: TRBJ2-7
d_gene: NA
CDR3aa: CASSIDQGSRVYEQYF

v_gene: TRBV9
j_gene: TRBJ2-1
d_gene: NA
CDR3aa: CASSVARAVLSYNEQFF

v_gene: TRBV12-5
j_gene: TRBJ2-6
d_gene: TRBD1
CDR3aa: CASGSGQAGANVLTF

v_gene: TRBV9
j_gene: TRBJ1-1
d_gene: TRBD1
CDR3aa: CASSVDRGTEAFF

v_gene: TRBV6-4
j_gene: TRBJ1-1
d_gene: NA
CDR3aa: CASSEWQNTEAFF

v_gene: TRBV19
j_gene: TRBJ2-7
d_gene: TRBD2
CDR3aa: CASSPSGGGGEQYF

v_gene: TRBV2
j_gene: TRBJ2-7
d_gene: TRBD2
CDR3aa: CASRKGTNYEQYF

v_gene: TRBV5-6
j_gene: TRBJ2-5
d_gene: TRBD1
CDR3aa: CASSWTGGTGFGQETQYF

v_gene: TRBV5-1
j_gene: TRBJ2-1
d_gene: TRBD2
CDR3aa: CASSGGTSGGINEQFF

v_gene: TRBV19
j_gene: TRBJ2-1
d_gene: NA
CDR3aa: CASSRTASSYNEQFF

v_gene: TRBV7-6
j_gene: TRBJ2-7
d_gene: NA
CDR3aa: CASSLGGDEQYF

v_gene: TRBV2
j_gene: TRBJ2-3
d_gene: TRBD1
CDR3aa: CASSEDRGPTDTQYF

v_gene: TRBV7-9
j_gene: TRBJ2-1
d_gene: TRBD2
CDR3aa: CASSLPTGGGNEQFF

v_gene: TRBV7-2
j_gene: TRBJ2-1
d_gene: TRBD2
CDR3aa: CASSAGTSGTPRYNEQFF

v_gene: TRBV19
j_gene: TRBJ1-1
d_gene: TRBD1
CDR3aa: CASSGQGANTEAFF

v_gene: TRBV7-2
j_gene: TRBJ2-1
d_gene: TRBD2
CDR3aa: CASSLSRGGRGGEQFF

v_gene: TRBV2
j_gene: TRBJ2-7
d_gene: NA
CDR3aa: CASSGTGYEQYF

v_gene: TRBV27
j_gene: TRBJ2-7
d_gene: NA
CDR3aa: CASRPGSPIVEQYF

v_gene: TRBV6-5
j_gene: TRBJ1-1
d_gene: NA
CDR3aa: CASSSLRQGSPEAFF

v_gene: TRBV5-1
j_gene: TRBJ1-2
d_gene: TRBD1
CDR3aa: CASNQGARDYGYTF

v_gene: TRBV12-5
j_gene: TRBJ2-5
d_gene: TRBD1
CDR3aa: CASGFDRRQGETQYF

v_gene: TRBV4-1
j_gene: TRBJ1-6
d_gene: NA
CDR3aa: CASSQDQEGGSYNSPLHF

v_gene: TRBV7-8
j_gene: TRBJ1-1
d_gene: TRBD1
CDR3aa: CASSLATGGRTEAFF

v_gene: TRBV2
j_gene: TRBJ2-4
d_gene: TRBD1
CDR3aa: CASSEGQGVDIQYF

v_gene: TRBV6-5
j_gene: TRBJ2-1
d_gene: NA
CDR3aa: CASQLLDSYNEQFF

v_gene: TRBV18
j_gene: TRBJ2-1
d_gene: TRBD1
CDR3aa: CASSPTGALKNEQFF

v_gene: TRBV4-1
j_gene: TRBJ2-2
d_gene: TRBD1
CDR3aa: CASSLAMGQANTGELFF

v_gene: TRBV2
j_gene: TRBJ1-4
d_gene: NA
CDR3aa: CASSTSEKLFF

v_gene: TRBV19
j_gene: TRBJ1-1
d_gene: NA
CDR3aa: CASSTWREAFF

v_gene: TRBV7-9
j_gene: TRBJ1-4
d_gene: NA
CDR3aa: CASSLNRADEKLFF